What follows are 26 T cell receptor beta chains derived from one specimen sequenced in a study of blood T cells in healthy people across ages. Then a second PCR, running about 6 to 11 cycles, was carried out with a sample-barcoded 5' primer and a J-beta primer mix. MiXCR, run by TCRdb on the 5' RACE reads, gives a single entry per CDR3 protein. The data contain 650,000 to 700,000 distinct CDR3 sequences, under 65% of them singletons. The source material was blood. These receptor sequences come from a woman aged 80 or over in good health.

This clonotype has ten or more counts. J is TRBJ2-6 and V is TRBV11-1; D gene uncertain. V lost 3 bases, J lost 2 bases, and 11 bases lay in between. Germline V gives CDR1 SGHAT, CDR2 FQDESV (reference sequence). This CDR3 contains 16 residues. The CDR3 region is CASSFNRYPGANVLTF. Written as DNA, the CDR3 is TGTGCCAGCAGCTTCAACAGATACCCTGGGGCCAACGTCCTGACTTTC.

Turning to this clonotype: Possible read error: a much larger clone is one base away. The rearrangement joins TRBV7-9 to TRBJ2-7; tentatively, D is TRBD1 (6 bases). V lost 6 bases to trimming and J lost 3 bases, with 9 bases between them. Germline V CDR1 and CDR2: SEHNR, FQNEAQ (reference sequence). CDR3 size: 12 residues. The CDR3 protein is CASRGQFYEQYF. CDR3 nucleotide sequence: TGTGCCAGCAGAGGACAGTTCTACGAGCAGTACTTC.

J is TRBJ1-4 and V is TRBV14; the D is unclear. From germline, CDR1 is SGHDN and CDR2 FVKESK. The CDR3 sequence is 15 residues long. The V end lost 1 base, the J end lost 4 bases, and 10 bases lay between the germline ends. CDR3 protein: CASSQGAGINEKLFF. The CDR3 nucleotides are TGTGCCAGCAGCCAAGGAGCCGGGATTAATGAAAAACTGTTTTTT.

This clonotype was seen a handful of times. The germline gene is not matched at one end of the junction; a read error may be the cause. The chain carries TRBV28 and TRBJ2-3, with D perhaps matching TRBD1 (5 bases). Germline V CDR1 and CDR2: MDHEN, SYDVKM. CDR3 length: 12 residues. The CDR3 DNA reads as TGTGCCAGTGGGGCTACGGCAGAGACGCAGTATTTT. This translates into CASGATAETQYF.

Of note for this clonotype: This may be a read error: a much more frequent sequence differs by one nucleotide. V gene TRBV6-6 combines with J gene TRBJ2-7; a weak D match, TRBD2 (6 bases). Looked up from germline, CDR1 is MNHNY and CDR2 is SVGAGI (reference sequence). This CDR3 is built from 14 residues. The V end lost 2 bases, the J end lost 7 bases, and 15 bases lay between the germline ends. This CDR3 is CASSYGSGYNEQYF. In DNA, the CDR3 is TGTGCCAGCAGTTACGGTAGCGGCTACAATGAGCAGTACTTC.

In this sample, this clonotype turned up many times. The CDR3 region is CASSEYWGDEQFF. The DNA for the CDR3 is TGTGCCAGCAGTGAATATTGGGGAGATGAGCAGTTCTTC. The gene calls are TRBV2 and TRBJ2-1, with a possible D match to TRBD2 (5 bases). The germline CDR1 and CDR2 sequences are SNHLY and FYNNEI. This CDR3 comprises 13 residues. Trimming removed 2 bases from V and 8 bases from J, with 10 bases in between.

This clonotype has just a few counts. CDR3 bases: TGTGCCAGCAGTTATCGTGCAGGGGCCTACGAGCAGTACTTC. Protein product: CASSYRAGAYEQYF. The rearrangement joins TRBV27 to TRBJ2-7; D is perhaps TRBD1 (6 bases). V lost 4 bases and J 2 bases, leaving 12 bases between the germline ends. This CDR3 has 14 amino acids. Per the germline V gene, CDR1 is MNHEY and CDR2 is SMNVEV (reference sequence).

The rearrangement links TRBV20-1 to TRBJ1-6; TRBD1 matches 9 bases. J was trimmed by 7 bases and V by 6 bases; bases with no gene match: 10. Germline CDR1 is DFQATT and CDR2 is SNEGSKA (reference sequence). This CDR3 spans 15 amino acids. The CDR3 sequence: CSASRPTGGNSPLHF. In DNA form, the CDR3 reads TGCAGTGCCTCTCGTCCGACAGGGGGGAATTCACCCCTCCACTTT.

CDR3 bases: TGTGCCAGCAGCCATCCGGGGAACGAGCAGTACTTC. Residues: CASSHPGNEQYF. The chain recombines TRBV5-6 with TRBJ2-7; a possible D gene is TRBD2 (5 bases). This CDR3 contains 12 residues. CDR1 and CDR2 (germline): SGHDT, YYEEEE. V was clipped by 4 bases and J by 5 bases, with 10 bases between them.

V and J are TRBV29-1 and TRBJ2-1, with unresolved D. From germline, CDR1 is SQVTM and CDR2 ANQGSEA. The CDR3 runs 15 residues. V lost 8 bases to trimming and J lost 10 bases, with 27 bases between them. The CDR3 loop reads CSIVATRATTYEQFF. For the CDR3, the DNA is TGCAGCATTGTAGCAACAAGGGCCACCACCTACGAGCAGTTCTTC.

The chain is built from TRBV11-1 and TRBJ2-1; 10 bases align to TRBD2. This CDR3 contains 16 residues. Per germline, CDR1 SGHAT and CDR2 FQDESV (reference sequence). J lost 5 bases, V lost 10 bases, and 14 bases had no gene match. The CDR3 DNA is TGTGCCACCCAGCTTAACGGAGCGGGGGGGAACAATGAGCAGTTCTTC. Encoded protein: CATQLNGAGGNNEQFF.

The chain has TRBV12-3 or TRBV12-4 and TRBJ1-1, with 7 nucleotides matching TRBD1. The length of the CDR3 is 15 residues. The V segment lost 10 bases and the J segment 2 bases; nucleotides outside the gene matches: 13. In nucleotides, the CDR3 is TGTGCCACGACGGGATCAGGGGGTTCAAACACTGAAGCTTTCTTT. This translates into CATTGSGGSNTEAFF.

This clonotype was detected a few times. V is TRBV7-9 and J is TRBJ2-5; D uncertain. This CDR3 has 13 amino acids. V shed 1 base and J shed 5 bases, with 8 bases lying between them. Germline CDR1 is SEHNR and CDR2 is FQNEAQ (reference sequence). CDR3 region: CASSLGLGETQYF. As DNA, the CDR3 is TGTGCCAGCAGCTTAGGTCTCGGGGAGACCCAGTACTTC.

The CDR3 reads CASSLAIVRDGTDTQYF. The CDR3 bases are TGTGCCAGCAGCTTAGCGATAGTGCGGGACGGGACAGATACGCAGTATTTT. The chain uses TRBV7-9 and TRBJ2-3, with a possible D match to TRBD2 (6 bases). V lost 0 bases to trimming and J lost 3 bases, with 16 bases between them. CDR3 length: 17 amino acids. CDR1 SEHNR and CDR2 FQNEAQ come from the germline V gene (reference sequence).

The chain combines TRBV20-1 with TRBJ2-5; possible D gene TRBD1, 5 bases. V lost 2 bases and J lost 0, with 10 bases in between. The CDR3 has 14 amino acids. Germline V gives CDR1 DFQATT, CDR2 SNEGSKA (reference sequence). Here the CDR3 DNA reads TGCAGTGCTAGACCCAGGGTGTACCAAGAGACCCAGTACTTC. It translates to CSARPRVYQETQYF.

This clonotype was recorded at least ten times. The chain carries TRBV4-2 and TRBJ1-2; possibly TRBD1 for D (5 bases). The V gene's germline CDR1 is LGHNA and CDR2 YNFKEQ. CDR3 length: 14 amino acids. V lost 0 bases, J lost 7 bases, and 12 bases lay in between. The CDR3, as DNA: TGTGCCAGCAGCCAAGATTGGGGGGGACCTGGCTACACCTTC. Its protein is CASSQDWGGPGYTF.

The J gene is TRBJ1-2, the V gene TRBV14; D not certain. Germline CDR1 SGHDN, CDR2 FVKESK. Trimming pared 1 base from V and 7 bases from J, leaving 10 bases between. This CDR3 has 13 amino acids. CDR3 sequence: CASSQVGRGGYTF. In DNA, the CDR3 is TGTGCCAGCAGCCAAGTCGGACGAGGTGGCTACACCTTC. The whole variable domain, remainder taken from reference TRBV14 and TRBJ1-2, is EAGVTQFPSHSVIEKGQTVTLRCDPISGHDNLYWYRRVMGKEIKFLLHFVKESKQDESGMPNNRFLAERTGGTYSTLKVQPAELEDSGVYFCASSQVGRGGYTFGSGTRLTVV.

The chain recombines TRBV6-1 with TRBJ1-1, with D possibly being TRBD1 (5 bases). Looked up from germline, CDR1 is MNHNS and CDR2 is SASEGT. V lost 7 bases to trimming and J lost 11 bases, with 23 bases between them. The CDR3 is made up of 14 amino acids. The CDR3 bases are TGTGCCAGCAACTTTTTGACAGAAGCCTTGAAGGCTTTCTTT. It specifies CASNFLTEALKAFF.

The J gene is TRBJ2-3, the V gene TRBV5-1; the match to TRBD1 covers 10 bases. The J segment lost 6 bases and the V segment lost 0 bases, leaving 4 bases of the junction unmatched. The CDR3 length is 15 residues. Germline V gene data show CDR1 as SGHRS and CDR2 as YFSETQ. Written as DNA, the CDR3 is TGCGCCAGCAGCTTGGGACAGGGGGCTTTGGATACGCAGTATTTT. Residues: CASSLGQGALDTQYF.

V and J are TRBV7-8 and TRBJ2-4; maybe TRBD2 (6 bases). CDR3 length equals 15 residues. The V and J ends lost 5 bases and 6 bases respectively, with 17 bases between them. Germline V gives CDR1 SGHVS, CDR2 FQNEAQ. The DNA of the CDR3 is TGTGCCAGCAGCCTGCAAACGGTGGGGGGAAACATTCAGTACTTC. Encoded protein: CASSLQTVGGNIQYF.

Of note for this clonotype: A much larger clone sits a single nucleotide away, making a read error possible. V and J are TRBV28 and TRBJ2-5; no definite D call. The CDR3 contains 13 residues. Per the germline V gene, CDR1 is MDHEN and CDR2 is SYDVKM. CDR3 in DNA: TGTGCCGGCAGTCCCCCGGCTAGTGCGGTTCAGTACTTC. This gives the protein CAGSPPASAVQYF. Full variable domain (remainder filled in from reference TRBV28 and TRBJ2-5): DVKVTQSSRYLVKRTGEKVFLECVQDMDHENMFWYRQDPGLGLRLIYFSYDVKMKEKGDIPEGYSVSREKKERFSLILESASTNQTSMYLCAGSPPASAVQYFGPGTRLLVL.

This clonotype occurred many times. CDR3: CSATLAGASSYNEQFF. The CDR3 nucleotides read TGCAGTGCTACACTAGCGGGGGCGAGCTCCTACAATGAGCAGTTCTTC. The rearrangement uses TRBV20-1 and TRBJ2-1; 11 positions match TRBD2. This CDR3 spans 16 amino acids. Germline V CDR1 and CDR2: DFQATT, SNEGSKA (reference sequence). V was clipped by 4 bases and J by 0 bases; unmatched bases: 5.

This clonotype was seen more than once but under ten times. V and J are TRBV27 and TRBJ1-4; 8 nucleotides align to TRBD1. The CDR3 length is 16 residues. CDR1 and CDR2 from the germline V gene are MNHEY and SMNVEV (reference sequence). The V and J ends lost 5 bases and 0 bases, in that order; junction bases with no gene match: 5. CDR3 residues: CASSNSGGTTNEKLFF. In DNA, the CDR3 is TGTGCCAGCAGTAACTCAGGGGGCACAACTAATGAAAAACTGTTTTTT.

On this clonotype itself: This could be a read error, since a much larger clone is one nucleotide away. The chain has TRBV9 and TRBJ2-1; TRBD2 aligns across 7 bases. The closer fit of TRBJ2-7 to the DNA end suggests the J call may be wrong. The CDR3 contains 17 residues. Germline V lookup: CDR1 SGDLS, CDR2 YYNGEE. CDR3 residues: CASSADPGLAAYNEQYF. Written as DNA, the CDR3 is TGTGCCAGCAGCGCCGACCCGGGGCTAGCGGCCTACAATGAGCAGTACTTC.

V and J are TRBV7-8 and TRBJ1-5; TRBD1 might be the D (6 bases). CDR1 and CDR2 from the germline V gene are SGHVS and FQNEAQ. Trimming shortened V by 1 base and J by 4 bases, and 11 bases separated the two germline ends. The CDR3 extends over 15 amino acids. CDR3: CASSLGTTGNQPQHF. DNA for the CDR3: TGTGCCAGCAGCTTAGGTACTACAGGGAATCAGCCCCAGCATTTT.

The chain combines TRBV9 with TRBJ1-2; D call uncertain. The CDR3 is 15 residues long. The germline V gene encodes CDR1 SGDLS and CDR2 YYNGEE. V gave up 2 bases and J gave up 1 base, with 12 bases separating them. CDR3 region: CASSVGSQNNYGYTF. CDR3 DNA sequence: TGTGCCAGCAGCGTCGGTTCACAGAATAACTATGGCTACACCTTC.